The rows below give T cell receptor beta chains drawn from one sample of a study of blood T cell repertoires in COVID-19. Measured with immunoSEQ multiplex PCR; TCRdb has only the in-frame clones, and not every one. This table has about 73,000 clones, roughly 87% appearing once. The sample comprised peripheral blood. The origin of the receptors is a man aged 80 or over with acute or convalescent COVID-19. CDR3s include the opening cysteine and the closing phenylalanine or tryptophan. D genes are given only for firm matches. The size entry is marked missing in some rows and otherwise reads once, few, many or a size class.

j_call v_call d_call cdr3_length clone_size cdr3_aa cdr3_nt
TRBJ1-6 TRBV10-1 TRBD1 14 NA CASSLQGRAAPLHF TGCGCCAGCAGTCTACAGGGGAGAGCAGCACCCCTCCACTTT
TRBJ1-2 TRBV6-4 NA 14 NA CASRSDSHVYGYTF TGTGCCAGCAGGAGCGACAGCCACGTCTATGGCTACACCTTC
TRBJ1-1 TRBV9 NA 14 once CASSSRGSRTEAFF TGTGCCAGCAGCTCCAGGGGATCGAGGACTGAAGCTTTCTTT
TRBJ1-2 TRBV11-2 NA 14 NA CASSLDSGEGGYTF TGTGCCAGCAGCTTAGATTCCGGGGAGGGTGGCTACACCTTC
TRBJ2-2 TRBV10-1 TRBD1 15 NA CASSSTGKDGGELFF TGCGCCAGCAGTTCGACAGGGAAGGACGGCGGGGAGCTGTTTTTT
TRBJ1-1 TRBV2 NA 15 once CASSDGLPGWTEAFF TGTGCCAGCAGTGACGGGTTACCGGGTTGGACTGAAGCTTTCTTT
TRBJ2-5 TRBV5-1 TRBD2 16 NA CASSLAGRRRTETQYF TGCGCCAGCAGCTTGGCCGGGAGGAGGAGGACGGAGACCCAGTACTTC
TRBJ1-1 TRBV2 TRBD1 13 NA CASHNRGYTEAFF TGTGCCAGCCATAACAGGGGGTATACTGAAGCTTTCTTT
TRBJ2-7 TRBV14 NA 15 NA CASSQDGNRAREQYF TGTGCCAGCAGCCAAGATGGTAACAGGGCCCGCGAGCAGTACTTC
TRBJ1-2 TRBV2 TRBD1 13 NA CASSRTGGDGYTF TGTGCCAGCAGTCGAACAGGGGGCGATGGCTACACCTTC
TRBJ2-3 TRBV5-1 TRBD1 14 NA CASSPGQSTDTQYF TGCGCCAGCAGCCCGGGACAGTCCACAGATACGCAGTATTTT
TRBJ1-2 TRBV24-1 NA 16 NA CATSDSRGGRSYGYTF TGTGCCACCAGTGACTCCCGTGGAGGGCGTAGCTATGGCTACACCTTC
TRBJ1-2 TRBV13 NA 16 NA CASSLTGSGVIYGYTF TGTGCCAGCAGCTTAACAGGGAGCGGGGTAATCTATGGCTACACCTTC
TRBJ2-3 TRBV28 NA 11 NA CASSQRDTQYF TGTGCCAGCAGTCAGCGAGATACGCAGTATTTT
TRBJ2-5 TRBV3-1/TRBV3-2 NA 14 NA CASSPLGAQETQYF TGTGCCAGCAGCCCCTTAGGGGCCCAAGAGACCCAGTACTTC
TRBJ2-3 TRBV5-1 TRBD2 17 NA CASSKRPSSGATDTQYF TGCGCCAGCAGCAAAAGACCTTCTAGCGGCGCCACAGATACGCAGTATTTT
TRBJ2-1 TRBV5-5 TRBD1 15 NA CASSFGQGNYNEQFF TGTGCCAGCAGCTTCGGACAGGGGAATTACAATGAGCAGTTCTTC
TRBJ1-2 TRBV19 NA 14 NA CASSSLEQTYGYTF TGTGCCAGTAGTAGCCTGGAACAGACCTATGGCTACACCTTC
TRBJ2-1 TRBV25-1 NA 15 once CASSEYGALANEQFF TGTGCCAGCAGTGAATATGGAGCGCTGGCGAATGAGCAGTTCTTC
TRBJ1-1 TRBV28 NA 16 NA CASSSPSGGANTEAFF TGTGCCAGCAGTTCCCCCTCGGGGGGAGCGAACACTGAAGCTTTCTTT
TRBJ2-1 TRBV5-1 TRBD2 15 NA CASSLGGGARNEQFF TGCGCCAGCAGCTTGGGCGGGGGGGCGCGAAATGAGCAGTTCTTC
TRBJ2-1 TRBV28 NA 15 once CASVRGGGTYNEQFF TGTGCCAGCGTCAGGGGCGGGGGTACCTACAATGAGCAGTTCTTC
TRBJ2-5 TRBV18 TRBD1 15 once CASSPGTGVGETQYF TGTGCCAGCTCACCAGGGACAGGGGTCGGCGAGACCCAGTACTTC